The 32 T cell receptor beta chains given below trace back to one sample, sequenced in a study of T cells in Graves' hyperthyroidism and ophthalmopathy. What was amplified from RNA transcripts were TCR beta CDR3 regions. With the HTBI primer set, the TCR CDR3 went through a first round of RT-PCR. One entry per CDR3 protein, called by TCRdb with MiXCR from the multiplex PCR reads. The data contain fewer than 300,000 distinct CDR3 sequences, nearly 15% of them singletons. The sequencing input was blood. Receptors were obtained from a woman in her fifties or sixties with Graves' hyperthyroidism that later progressed to Graves' ophthalmopathy.

This clonotype appeared many times. V is TRBV4-2 and J is TRBJ1-2; TRBD1 aligns across 7 bases. CDR3 length equals 14 residues. The ends lost 3 bases at V and 0 bases at J; junction bases unmatched: 1. Germline values: CDR1 LGHNA, CDR2 YNFKEQ. In DNA, the CDR3 is TGTGCCAGCAGCCAGGGACAGACTAACTATGGCTACACCTTC. This gives the protein CASSQGQTNYGYTF.

The rearrangement links TRBV2 to TRBJ1-2; 7 bases are a match to TRBD1. Germline assignment: CDR1 SNHLY and CDR2 FYNNEI. CDR3 length: 15 residues. Losses at the gene ends were 6 bases for V and 5 bases for J; bases not matched to a gene: 12. This chain's CDR3 is CASSDAKGGPYGYTF. The CDR3 DNA sequence: TGTGCCAGCAGCGACGCAAAAGGGGGCCCTTATGGCTACACCTTC.

In this sample, this clonotype turned up many times. The genes are TRBV20-1 and TRBJ2-5; TRBD2 agrees at 12 bases. The germline V gene has CDR1 DFQATT and CDR2 SNEGSKA (reference sequence). The junction had 11 bases not matched to a gene; V was cut back by 0 bases and J by 6 bases. The CDR3 extends over 17 amino acids. In DNA form, the CDR3 reads TGCAGTGCTAGAGAATTGGGACTAGCGGGTTTAGAGAAGACCCAGTACTTC. Encoded protein: CSARELGLAGLEKTQYF.

V and J are TRBV5-6 and TRBJ2-6; D gene unclear. The CDR3 has 16 amino acids. Germline CDR1 reads SGHDT; CDR2 reads YYEEEE. V lost 0 bases to trimming and J lost 0 bases, with 7 bases between them. DNA of the CDR3: TGTGCCAGCAGCTTGGAAGTAAACTCTGGGGCCAACGTCCTGACTTTC. This encodes CASSLEVNSGANVLTF.

The sample holds many counts of this clonotype. The rearrangement links TRBV19 to TRBJ1-5; D is perhaps TRBD1 (5 bases). The CDR3 has 14 residues. With 1 base removed from V and 7 bases from J, the gap between germline ends came to 11 bases. Germline V gene data show CDR1 as LNHDA and CDR2 as SQIVND (reference sequence). CDR3 protein: CASSIGGARQPQHF. DNA for the CDR3: TGTGCCAGTAGTATAGGGGGCGCGAGACAGCCCCAGCATTTT.

This clonotype has a single count. The V gene is TRBV11-3, the J gene TRBJ2-7; D might be TRBD1 (5 bases). The CDR3 length is 14 residues. The V gene's germline CDR1 is SGHNT and CDR2 YENEEA. The ends were cut back, 1 base at V and 6 bases at J, with 13 bases in the middle. Written as DNA, the CDR3 is TGTGCCAGCAGCTTAGCCGGACACCTCTTCGAGCAGTACTTC. This encodes CASSLAGHLFEQYF.

The gene calls are TRBV2 and TRBJ1-2; D gene unclear. This CDR3 has 14 residues. V lost 8 bases to trimming and J lost 7 bases, with 20 bases between them. Germline loops: CDR1 SNHLY, CDR2 FYNNEI. This CDR3 is CASLREGGHSGYTF. CDR3 nucleotide sequence: TGTGCCAGCCTTAGGGAGGGAGGCCACTCTGGCTACACCTTC. Using reference TRBV2 and TRBJ1-2 for the parts outside the CDR3, the full variable domain is EPEVTQTPSHQVTQMGQEVILRCVPISNHLYFYWYRQILGQKVEFLVSFYNNEISEKSEIFDDQFSVERPDGSNFTLKIRSTKLEDSAMYFCASLREGGHSGYTFGSGTRLTVV.

This clonotype was counted only a few times. The chain joins TRBV7-8 to TRBJ2-7; TRBD2 aligns across 11 bases. Per the germline V gene, CDR1 is SGHVS and CDR2 is FQNEAQ. This CDR3 is built from 15 residues. After removal of 2 bases from V and 8 bases from J, the junction contained 8 bases not matched to a gene. The CDR3 region is CASSLSPSGGLKQYF. The CDR3 bases are TGTGCCAGCAGCTTATCGCCTAGCGGGGGGTTGAAGCAGTACTTC.

This clonotype was counted at least ten times. The rearrangement uses TRBV12-3 or TRBV12-4 and TRBJ1-3; tentatively, D is TRBD1 (5 bases). The V and J ends lost 7 bases and 2 bases respectively, with 15 bases between them. The CDR3 is 15 amino acids. CDR3 nucleotide sequence: TGTGCCAGCACTCCTCGGGGGGACCCTGGAAACACCATATATTTT. This translates into CASTPRGDPGNTIYF.

This clonotype was recorded at least ten times. This chain joins TRBV7-2 and TRBJ1-1; D is undetermined. Germline V gene lookup returns CDR1 SGHTA and CDR2 FQGNSA. V was cut by 1 base and J by 3 bases, with 9 bases left in between. CDR3 length equals 14 residues. CDR3 region: CASSLVFGDTEAFF. In DNA form, the CDR3 reads TGTGCCAGCAGCTTAGTGTTCGGAGACACTGAAGCTTTCTTT. The full variable domain, its missing parts supplied by reference TRBV7-2 and TRBJ1-1, is GAGVSQSPSNKVTEKGKDVELRCDPISGHTALYWYRQSLGQGLEFLIYFQGNSAPDKSGLPSDRFSAERTGGSVSTLTIQRTQQEDSAVYLCASSLVFGDTEAFFGQGTRLTVV.

This clonotype showed up many times. The chain has TRBV6-1 and TRBJ1-5; D unresolved. V was cut by 6 bases and J by 3 bases, with 6 bases left in between. The length of the CDR3 is 12 residues. Germline lookup yields CDR1 MNHNS and CDR2 SASEGT. CDR3 region: CASSPSNQPQHF. The CDR3 DNA is TGTGCCAGCAGCCCTTCCAATCAGCCCCAGCATTTT.

In regard to this clonotype: Its ends do not fully match the called genes, so a read error is possible. In DNA, the CDR3 is TGTGCCAGCAGCTTAGCCCCAGGCTCCTACAATGAGCAGTCCTTC. Its protein product is CASSLAPGSYNEQSF. The chain recombines TRBV7-9 with TRBJ2-1; D call uncertain. CDR1 is SEHNR, CDR2 FQNEAQ, per germline (reference sequence). This CDR3 has 15 amino acids.

The chain links TRBV25-1 to TRBJ1-2; D remains ambiguous. CDR1 and CDR2 (germline): MGHDK, SYGVNS. V was shortened by 3 bases and J by 3 bases, with 23 bases between the two germline ends. The CDR3 contains 18 residues. CDR3 DNA: TGTGCCAGCAGTGACACACCCCTCTCCGGGAGACTATACTATGGCTACACCTTC. It translates to CASSDTPLSGRLYYGYTF.

This clonotype was detected a few times. The V and J genes are TRBV20-1 and TRBJ1-4, with D hard to call. This CDR3 comprises 15 residues. The V gene's germline CDR1 is DFQATT and CDR2 SNEGSKA (reference sequence). The V and J ends lost 0 bases and 8 bases respectively, with 16 bases between them. The CDR3 here is CSARDFIQGNEKLFF. The CDR3 coding sequence is TGCAGTGCTAGAGATTTCATACAAGGAAACGAAAAACTGTTTTTT.

This clonotype was seen at least ten times. The chain uses TRBV29-1 and TRBJ2-1, with D perhaps matching TRBD2 (5 bases). V lost 4 bases, J lost 9 bases, and 19 bases lay in between. The CDR3 loop spans 14 amino acids. The germline CDR1 and CDR2 sequences are SQVTM and ANQGSEA. Here the CDR3 DNA reads TGCAGCGTTGCGGGAATAGCGAAAGTGGGTGAGCAGTTCTTC. Its translation is CSVAGIAKVGEQFF.

This clonotype was recorded at least ten times. This chain links TRBV5-1 with TRBJ2-3; D is unclear. Germline V gives CDR1 SGHRS, CDR2 YFSETQ. V lost 0 bases and J 0 bases, leaving 8 bases between the germline ends. CDR3 length equals 15 residues. DNA for the CDR3: TGCGCCAGCAGCTTGGATCTAACTAGCACAGATACGCAGTATTTT. Translating it yields CASSLDLTSTDTQYF.

The gene calls are TRBV29-1 and TRBJ1-1; the match to TRBD1 covers 7 bases. The V and J ends lost 0 bases and 3 bases, in that order; junction bases with no gene match: 4. The CDR3 totals 14 residues. Germline CDR1 and CDR2: SQVTM and ANQGSEA. The CDR3 spells CSVEEGGADTEAFF. The CDR3 coding sequence is TGCAGCGTTGAAGAAGGGGGCGCGGACACTGAAGCTTTCTTT.

This chain uses TRBV20-1 with TRBJ2-2, with 8 bases lining up with TRBD2. The CDR3 loop spans 14 amino acids. V trimming: 6 bases; J trimming: 1 base; junction bases outside the gene matches: 4. Germline V gene sequence: CDR1 DFQATT, CDR2 SNEGSKA (reference sequence). CDR3 residues: CSAAGTRNTGELFF. The CDR3 DNA follows: TGCAGTGCCGCCGGGACTAGGAACACCGGGGAGCTGTTTTTT.

In its sample, this clonotype was seen many times. The chain is built from TRBV3-1 and TRBJ2-1, with 7 bases that match TRBD2. Unmatched junction bases numbered 0, after V lost 2 bases and J lost 2 bases. Per the germline V gene, CDR1 is LGHDT and CDR2 is YNNKEL (reference sequence). The CDR3 covers 14 residues. The CDR3 DNA is TGTGCCAGCAGCCAACTAGCGGCCTACAATGAGCAGTTCTTC. Translating it yields CASSQLAAYNEQFF.

This clonotype was recorded many times. The chain combines TRBV20-1 with TRBJ2-1; weak D call: TRBD1 (6 bases). The CDR3 runs 14 residues. The V and J ends lost 3 bases and 4 bases respectively, with 13 bases between them. Looked up from germline, CDR1 is DFQATT and CDR2 is SNEGSKA (reference sequence). The CDR3 coding sequence is TGCAGTGCTAGGAGCCTACAGGGTTACAATGAGCAGTTCTTC. Protein product: CSARSLQGYNEQFF.

This clonotype has more than one count but fewer than ten. The chain joins TRBV9 to TRBJ2-4, with 8 bases matching TRBD2. The V gene's germline CDR1 is SGDLS and CDR2 YYNGEE. J lost 9 bases, V lost 0 bases, and 8 bases had no gene match. The CDR3 loop spans 15 amino acids. The DNA of the CDR3 is TGTGCCAGCAGCGTAGGACCGGGAGGGCCCGGCATTCAGTACTTC. It specifies CASSVGPGGPGIQYF. The variable domain in full, with the rest retrieved from reference TRBV9 and TRBJ2-4, is DSGVTQTPKHLITATGQRVTLRCSPRSGDLSVYWYQQSLDQGLQFLIQYYNGEERAKGNILERFSAQQFPDLHSELNLSSLELGDSALYFCASSVGPGGPGIQYFGAGTRLSVL.

This clonotype appeared a few times. The chain has TRBV24-1 and TRBJ2-6, with 12 nucleotides matching TRBD1. Germline CDR1 and CDR2: KGHDR and SFDVKD. The CDR3 runs to 19 residues. With 9 bases clipped from V and 4 bases from J, the junction kept 15 bases outside the gene matches. As DNA, the CDR3 is TGTGCCACCTCTGGCCACCCGGGACAGGGGGCGGGAGGGGCCAACGTCCTGACTTTC. Protein product: CATSGHPGQGAGGANVLTF.

In its sample, this clonotype was seen many times. The chain combines TRBV11-3 with TRBJ2-3; tentative D call: TRBD1 (7 bases). Trimming removed 1 base at V and 2 bases at J, with 16 bases between. Germline V CDR1 and CDR2: SGHNT, YENEEA. This CDR3 is 17 amino acids long. The CDR3 coding sequence is TGTGCCAGCAGCTTAGGTTGGCGGGACAGAACCACAGATACGCAGTATTTT. This codes for CASSLGWRDRTTDTQYF.

This clonotype has a count of ten or more. V is TRBV20-1 and J is TRBJ2-1; 15 bases are shared with TRBD2. Per germline, CDR1 DFQATT and CDR2 SNEGSKA (reference sequence). The CDR3 runs 16 residues. The junction had 3 bases not matched to a gene; V was cut back by 0 bases and J by 6 bases. CDR3 protein: CSARDRTSGRANEQFF. The CDR3 DNA sequence: TGCAGTGCTAGAGATCGGACTAGCGGGAGGGCCAATGAGCAGTTCTTC.

This chain joins TRBV9 and TRBJ2-2, with D unresolved. Between the trimmed V and J ends, which lost 0 bases and 0 bases, there was a span of 6 bases. Looked up from germline, CDR1 is SGDLS and CDR2 is YYNGEE. The CDR3 sequence is 15 residues long. CDR3 DNA: TGTGCCAGCAGCGTAGCTAGGCCGAACACCGGGGAGCTGTTTTTT. Protein sequence: CASSVARPNTGELFF.

The chain has TRBV18 and TRBJ1-6; 7 bases match TRBD1. Germline V gives CDR1 KGHSH, CDR2 LQKENI. The CDR3 has 16 residues. V shed 6 bases and J 7 bases; nucleotides not matched to a gene: 12. The CDR3 spells CASSTQQGFRNSPLHF. Here the CDR3 DNA reads TGTGCCAGCTCGACCCAACAGGGGTTTAGGAATTCACCCCTCCACTTT.

This clonotype has at least ten counts. The V and J genes are TRBV28 and TRBJ1-4; 8 nucleotides line up with TRBD1. V dropped 4 bases and J dropped 6; count of bases not matched to a gene: 10. CDR1 is MDHEN and CDR2 is SYDVKM in the germline V gene. This CDR3 comprises 16 residues. The CDR3 DNA reads TGTGCCAGCAGTTCAAGCCCCGGGACAGGTGATGAAAAACTGTTTTTT. As protein: CASSSSPGTGDEKLFF.

V gene TRBV7-9 combines with J gene TRBJ2-7; maybe TRBD1 (7 bases). V shed 5 bases and J shed 6 bases, with 17 bases lying between them. The CDR3 is made up of 14 amino acids. CDR1 and CDR2 from the germline V gene are SEHNR and FQNEAQ (reference sequence). The CDR3 bases are TGTGCCAGCAGCCCCCAGGGGGGCGCGTTCGAGCAGTACTTC. Translated, it gives CASSPQGGAFEQYF. Full variable domain (missing parts from reference TRBV7-9 and TRBJ2-7): DTGVSQNPRHKITKRGQNVTFRCDPISEHNRLYWYRQTLGQGPEFLTYFQNEAQLEKSRLLSDRFSAERPKGSFSTLEIQRTEQGDSAMYLCASSPQGGAFEQYFGPGTRLTVT.

The sample holds many counts of this clonotype. CDR3 in DNA: TGTGCCAGCAGCTTCCCGGGACAGGGGATAAGAGCAGATACGCAGTATTTT. It yields the protein CASSFPGQGIRADTQYF. The V and J genes are TRBV7-8 and TRBJ2-3, with 10 bases lining up with TRBD1. Trimming removed 3 bases from V and 4 bases from J; junction bases left unmatched: 10. Per germline, CDR1 SGHVS and CDR2 FQNEAQ. There are 17 residues in the CDR3.

This chain connects TRBV10-3 to TRBJ2-7; 9 bases are shared with TRBD1. V lost 6 bases, J lost 2 bases, and 2 bases stayed unmatched. The CDR3 loop spans 13 amino acids. Germline loops: CDR1 ENHRY, CDR2 SYGVKD. This chain's CDR3 is CAIRDRGAYEQYF. CDR3 sequence (DNA): TGTGCCATCAGGGACAGGGGAGCCTACGAGCAGTACTTC.

Many counts were recorded for this clonotype. The chain carries TRBV18 and TRBJ1-3; TRBD1 matches at 8 bases. Looked up from germline, CDR1 is KGHSH and CDR2 is LQKENI. The V gene end was trimmed by 5 bases and the J gene end by 4 bases; junction bases not matched to a gene: 7. The CDR3 length is 15 residues. The chain's CDR3 is CASSTGQGGGNTIYF. The CDR3 coding sequence is TGTGCCAGCTCAACAGGACAGGGAGGAGGAAACACCATATATTTT.

This clonotype occurred many times. The V gene is TRBV2, the J gene TRBJ1-2; possible D gene TRBD1, 5 bases. The CDR3 contains 14 residues. Germline CDR1 SNHLY, CDR2 FYNNEI. Trimming left V 7 bases short and J 7 bases short, with 19 bases between. The CDR3 coding sequence is TGTGCCAGCACGCCGGAGACGGGACTTGCTGGCTACACCTTC. Its translation is CASTPETGLAGYTF.